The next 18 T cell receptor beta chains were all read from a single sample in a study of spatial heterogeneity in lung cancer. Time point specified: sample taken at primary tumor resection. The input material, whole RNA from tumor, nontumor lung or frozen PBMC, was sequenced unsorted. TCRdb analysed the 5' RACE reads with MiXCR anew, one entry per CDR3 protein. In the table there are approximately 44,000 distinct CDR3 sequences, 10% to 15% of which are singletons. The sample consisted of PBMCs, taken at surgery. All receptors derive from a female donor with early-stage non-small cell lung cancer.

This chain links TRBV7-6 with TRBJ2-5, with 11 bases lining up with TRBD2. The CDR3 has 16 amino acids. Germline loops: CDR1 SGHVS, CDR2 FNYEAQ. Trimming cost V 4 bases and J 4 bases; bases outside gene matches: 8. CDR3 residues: CASSSLAGGGRETQYF. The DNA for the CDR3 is TGTGCCAGCAGCTCTCTAGCGGGGGGCGGGCGAGAGACCCAGTACTTC.

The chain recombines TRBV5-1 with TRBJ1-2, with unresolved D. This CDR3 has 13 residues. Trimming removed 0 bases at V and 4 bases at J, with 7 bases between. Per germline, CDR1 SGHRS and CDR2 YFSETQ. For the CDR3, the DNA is TGCGCCAGCAGCTTGGAAGGCAGCTATGGCTACACCTTC. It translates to CASSLEGSYGYTF. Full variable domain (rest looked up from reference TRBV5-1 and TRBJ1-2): KAGVTQTPRYLIKTRGQQVTLSCSPISGHRSVSWYQQTPGQGLQFLFEYFSETQRNKGNFPGRFSGRQFSNSRSEMNVSTLELGDSALYLCASSLEGSYGYTFGSGTRLTVV.

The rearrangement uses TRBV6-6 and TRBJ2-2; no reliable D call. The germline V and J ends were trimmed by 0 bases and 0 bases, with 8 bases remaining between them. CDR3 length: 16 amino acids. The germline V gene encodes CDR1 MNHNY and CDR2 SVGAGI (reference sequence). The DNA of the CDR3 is TGTGCCAGCAGTTACTCGTTGACGGCGAACACCGGGGAGCTGTTTTTT. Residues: CASSYSLTANTGELFF.

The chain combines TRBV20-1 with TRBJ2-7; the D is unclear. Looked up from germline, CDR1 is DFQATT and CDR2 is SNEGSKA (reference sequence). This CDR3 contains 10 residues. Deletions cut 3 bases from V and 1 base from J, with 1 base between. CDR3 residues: CSARSYEQYF. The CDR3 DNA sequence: TGCAGTGCTAGGTCCTACGAGCAGTACTTC.

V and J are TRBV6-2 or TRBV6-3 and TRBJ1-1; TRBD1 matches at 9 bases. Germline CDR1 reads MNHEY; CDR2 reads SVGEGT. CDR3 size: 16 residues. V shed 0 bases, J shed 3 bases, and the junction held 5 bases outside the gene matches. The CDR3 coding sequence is TGTGCCAGCAGTTACTCTCTTGACAGGGGGGACACTGAAGCTTTCTTT. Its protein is CASSYSLDRGDTEAFF.

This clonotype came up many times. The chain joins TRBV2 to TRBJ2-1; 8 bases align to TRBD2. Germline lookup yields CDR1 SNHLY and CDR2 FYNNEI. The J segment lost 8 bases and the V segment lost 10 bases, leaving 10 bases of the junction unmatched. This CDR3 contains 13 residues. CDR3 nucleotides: TGTGCCATCCCGGGGGGGCAATTGTATGAGCAGTTCTTC. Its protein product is CAIPGGQLYEQFF.

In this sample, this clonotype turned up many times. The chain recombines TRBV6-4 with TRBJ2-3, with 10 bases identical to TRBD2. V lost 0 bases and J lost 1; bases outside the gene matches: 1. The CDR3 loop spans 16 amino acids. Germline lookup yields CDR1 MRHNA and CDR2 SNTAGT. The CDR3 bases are TGTGCCAGCAGTGACTCCCTAGCGGGGGGCACAGATACGCAGTATTTT. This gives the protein CASSDSLAGGTDTQYF.

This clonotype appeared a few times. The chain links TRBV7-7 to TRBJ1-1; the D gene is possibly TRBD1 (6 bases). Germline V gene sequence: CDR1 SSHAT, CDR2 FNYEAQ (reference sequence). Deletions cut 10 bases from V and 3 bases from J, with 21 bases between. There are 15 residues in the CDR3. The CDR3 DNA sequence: TGTGCCACCATTCTGAGGGGGAAGCGGGACACTGAAGCTTTCTTT. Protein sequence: CATILRGKRDTEAFF.

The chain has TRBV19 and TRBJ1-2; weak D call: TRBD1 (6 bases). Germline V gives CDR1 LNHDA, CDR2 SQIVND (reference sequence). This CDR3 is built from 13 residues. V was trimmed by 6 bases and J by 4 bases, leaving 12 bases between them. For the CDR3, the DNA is TGTGCCAGTAGCCCTGGGACACGCTATGGCTACACCTTC. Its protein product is CASSPGTRYGYTF. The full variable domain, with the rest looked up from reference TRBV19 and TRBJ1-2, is DGGITQSPKYLFRKEGQNVTLSCEQNLNHDAMYWYRQDPGQGLRLIYYSQIVNDFQKGDIAEGYSVSREKKESFPLTVTSAQKNPTAFYLCASSPGTRYGYTFGSGTRLTVV.

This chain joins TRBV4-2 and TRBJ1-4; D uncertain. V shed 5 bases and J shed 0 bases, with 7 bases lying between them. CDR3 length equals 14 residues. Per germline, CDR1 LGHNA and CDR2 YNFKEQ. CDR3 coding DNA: TGTGCCAGCAGCGACGCTGCAACTAATGAAAAACTGTTTTTT. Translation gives CASSDAATNEKLFF.

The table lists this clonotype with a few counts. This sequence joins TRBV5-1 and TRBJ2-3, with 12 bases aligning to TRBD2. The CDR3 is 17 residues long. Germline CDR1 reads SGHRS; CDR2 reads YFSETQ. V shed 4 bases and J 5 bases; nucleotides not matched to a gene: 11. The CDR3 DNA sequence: TGCGCCAGCAGCATTCTTCTAGCGGGGGGGCCTGAAGATACGCAGTATTTT. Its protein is CASSILLAGGPEDTQYF.

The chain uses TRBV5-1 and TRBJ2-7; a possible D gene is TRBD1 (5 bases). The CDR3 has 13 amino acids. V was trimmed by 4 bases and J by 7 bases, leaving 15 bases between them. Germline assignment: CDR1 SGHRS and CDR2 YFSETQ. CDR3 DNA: TGCGCCAGCAGCCACGACAGCCACCTTGAGCAGTACTTC. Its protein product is CASSHDSHLEQYF.

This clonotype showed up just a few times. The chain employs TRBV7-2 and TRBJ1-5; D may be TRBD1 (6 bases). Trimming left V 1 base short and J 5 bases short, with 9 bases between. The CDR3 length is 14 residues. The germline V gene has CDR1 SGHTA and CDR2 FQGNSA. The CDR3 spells CASSLDRVDQPQHF. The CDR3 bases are TGTGCCAGCAGCTTAGACAGGGTCGATCAGCCCCAGCATTTT.

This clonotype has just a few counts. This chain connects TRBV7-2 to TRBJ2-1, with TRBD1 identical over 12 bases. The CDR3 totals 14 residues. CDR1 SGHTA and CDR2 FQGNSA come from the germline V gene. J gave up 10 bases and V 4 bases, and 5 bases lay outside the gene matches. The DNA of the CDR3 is TGTGCCAGCAGCTCCGGGACAGGGGGCTGGGAGCAGTTCTTC. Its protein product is CASSSGTGGWEQFF.

The CDR3 DNA is TGCGCCAGCAGCCAAGGAATCAGAGAGACCCAGTACTTC. This translates into CASSQGIRETQYF. The chain uses TRBV4-3 and TRBJ2-5; D ambiguous. Between the trimmed V and J ends, which lost 1 base and 4 bases, there was a span of 7 bases. In germline, CDR1 is LGHNA, CDR2 YSLEER. This CDR3 comprises 13 residues.

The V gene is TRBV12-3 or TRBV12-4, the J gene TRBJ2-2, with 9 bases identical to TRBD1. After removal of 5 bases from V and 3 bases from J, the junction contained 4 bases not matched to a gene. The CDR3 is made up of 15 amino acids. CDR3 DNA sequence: TGTGCCAGCAGTCTGGGACAGGGCTACACCGGGGAGCTGTTTTTT. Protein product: CASSLGQGYTGELFF.

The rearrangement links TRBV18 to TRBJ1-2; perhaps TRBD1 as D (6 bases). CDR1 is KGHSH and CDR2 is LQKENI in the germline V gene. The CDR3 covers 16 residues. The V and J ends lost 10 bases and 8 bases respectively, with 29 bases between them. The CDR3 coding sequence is TGTGCCACCGGACCACACCCCCGACAGGCCGATAGAGGCTACACCTTC. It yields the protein CATGPHPRQADRGYTF. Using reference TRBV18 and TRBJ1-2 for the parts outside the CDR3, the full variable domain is NAGVMQNPRHLVRRRGQEARLRCSPMKGHSHVYWYRQLPEEGLKFMVYLQKENIIDESGMPKERFSAEFPKEGPSILRIQQVVRGDSAAYFCATGPHPRQADRGYTFGSGTRLTVV.

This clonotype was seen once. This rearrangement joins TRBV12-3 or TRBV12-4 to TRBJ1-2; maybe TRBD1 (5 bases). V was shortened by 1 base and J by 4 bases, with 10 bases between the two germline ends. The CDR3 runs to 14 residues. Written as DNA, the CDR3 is TGTGCCAGCAGTTTAGTTCTGCAGGGCTATGGCTACACCTTC. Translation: CASSLVLQGYGYTF.